The entry that follows covers one T cell receptor beta chain sequence. This sample stems from a study of blood T cell repertoires in COVID-19. Background on the study: The United States, Italy and Spain were the sources of the acute and convalescent COVID-19 samples. Nucleic acid was either cDNA or gDNA, and it came from T cells, B-cell-depleted T cells, or PBMCs.

Cohort placement rested on clinical history that participants reported themselves. Germline CDR1 reads SGHTA; CDR2 reads FQGNSA. V lost 4 bases, J lost 3 bases, and 7 bases stayed unmatched. The CDR3 is 16 amino acids. Sequencing used immunoSEQ multiplex PCR; TCRdb keeps in-frame clones, though not all of them. The profile shows under 400,000 clones, 70% to 90% of them singletons. J is TRBJ2-1 and V is TRBV7-2; TRBD2 aligns across 9 bases. The TCR comes from a woman between 40 and 50 years old with acute COVID-19. The sequencing sample was made of PBMCs or T cells enriched from blood (not recorded which). The CDR3 region is CASSSTSGVRYNEQFF. The CDR3 nucleotides read TGTGCCAGCAGCTCGACTAGCGGAGTACGCTACAATGAGCAGTTCTTC.